The rows below give T cell receptor beta chains drawn from one sample of a study of blood T cell repertoires in COVID-19. Sequencing used immunoSEQ multiplex PCR; TCRdb keeps in-frame clones, though not all of them. The sample shows under 150,000 clones, approximately 81% of them seen only once. Sequencing was performed on peripheral blood. These receptor sequences come from a woman aged 80 or over with acute or convalescent COVID-19. CDR3s include the opening cysteine and the closing phenylalanine or tryptophan.

v_call cdr3_length cdr3_aa
TRBV19 19 CASSDTGGPQNPADGELFF
TRBV18 16 CASSPRGLAGYNEQFF
TRBV30 13 CAWRFRVGNTIYF
TRBV5-1 14 CASSLGQSNYGYTF
TRBV7-9 18 CASSFGAGGTLESGTQYF
TRBV5-1 14 CASSAGTANTEAFF
TRBV4-2 16 CASSQDFGRGREKLFF
TRBV7-2 15 CASSLDGSDYYEQYF
TRBV19 15 CASRRKGTAGQPQHF
TRBV19 14 CASSIVSSAGELFF
TRBV19 13 CASRDDGNQPQHF
TRBV6-5 15 CASSLGVLMNTEAFF
TRBV27 15 CASSLTRGSNQPQHF
TRBV27 13 CASRRGSLTEAFF
TRBV18 17 CASSPGLAGASDNEQYF
TRBV7-9 13 CASSLTEAYEQYF
TRBV28 18 CASSQISDGLIAKNIQYF
TRBV5-6 13 CASSSQGIYGYTF
TRBV6-2/TRBV6-3 12 CASSSRLPGYTF
TRBV28 15 CASSPGGTNTGELFF
TRBV19 14 CASSRTGPNTEAFF
TRBV5-1 14 CASSLEGGEDEQYF
TRBV28 13 CASSRPGTYEQYF
TRBV3-1/TRBV3-2 12 CASSQSQGSPYF
TRBV19 15 CASSMGDTAGYGYTF
TRBV5-1 14 CASSLATGNTEAFF
TRBV7-2 15 CASSPMGGPGDTQYF
TRBV7-2 16 CASSLLPGQGVSPLHF
TRBV19 13 CASSPDGWETQYF
TRBV2 15 CASRERTGGYGELFF
TRBV3-1/TRBV3-2 18 CASSQELGRGGGNYGYTF
TRBV27 17 CASSLGVRSGRSYEQYF
TRBV30 13 CAWSRGRNAEAFF
TRBV24-1 17 CATSDPSGGSSYNEQFF
TRBV5-1 13 CASGRGPEETQYF
TRBV19 15 CASSIVSGGNQPQHF
TRBV27 15 CASSLSRQGLYGYTF
TRBV19 14 CASSRGGGYNEQFF
TRBV3-1/TRBV3-2 14 CASSRTESSYEQYF
TRBV7-2 17 CASSLVGGVAGYNEQFF
TRBV9 15 CASSVSGRADNEQFF
TRBV19 17 CASSPPNYGTGNSEAFF
TRBV30 13 CAWSTPPGLGYTF
TRBV3-1/TRBV3-2 13 CASTQSGENIQYF
TRBV2 15 CASASPAGISEKLFF
TRBV19 15 CASTPGLAGAETQYF
TRBV19 12 CASSDRGYGYTF
TRBV6-5 13 CAGRTGPFYGYTF
TRBV20-1 11 CSAPGPVEAFF
TRBV4-1 15 CASSLGLVSYNEQFF
TRBV5-1 14 CASSQQGVADTQYF
TRBV12-3/TRBV12-4 13 CASSPEQNYGYTF
TRBV4-2 14 CASSQGTGGEKLFF
TRBV7-2 16 CASSLAGYSGYNEQFF
TRBV7-2 13 CASSLQGGGEAFF
TRBV3-1/TRBV3-2 19 CASSQEEGQERYSNQPQHF
TRBV5-1 16 CASSLALARGSETQYF
TRBV30 15 CAWSIRTGARDGYTF